A selection of T cell receptor beta chains follows, all from one sample in a study of cytomegalovirus exposure and HLA in healthy donors. TCRdb's table, derived via immunoSEQ multiplex PCR, lists solely in-frame clones and lacks some. The data contain 150,000 to 180,000 clones, 75% to 85% of them singletons. The sample taken for sequencing was PBMCs. Receptor source: a man aged 25-45 years in good health and CMV-seropositive. The conserved cysteine and the conserved F or W are not part of the CDR3 here. D genes are given only for firm matches.

-,TRBV7-8,TRBJ2-2,ASSSERGTPGELF
-,TRBV5-8,TRBJ1-6,ASSREGGHNSPLH
TRBD1,TRBV19,TRBJ1-1,ASSTGGWGTEAF
-,TRBV4-1,TRBJ1-3,ASSQDRGNTIY
TRBD2,TRBV11-2,TRBJ2-5,ASSFIGGRGSETQY
TRBD1,TRBV5-1,TRBJ1-2,ASSPSTGPYGYT
TRBD2,TRBV7-8,TRBJ2-7,ASSLGWKLAGGLGQPYEQY
-,TRBV27,TRBJ2-5,ASSSHRAGGETQY
TRBD1,TRBV4-3,TRBJ1-4,ASSRSDRGAEKLF
-,TRBV19,TRBJ1-5,ASSMGLSNQPQH
-,TRBV7-9,TRBJ2-2,ASSLSQRYTGELF
-,TRBV28,TRBJ1-1,ASTIRGTVPGRAF
-,TRBV6-5,TRBJ1-3,ASSRRVSGNTIY
TRBD2,TRBV2,TRBJ2-1,ARGTSANNEQF
TRBD1,TRBV19,TRBJ1-5,ASKWDRGSNQPQH
TRBD1,TRBV6-1,TRBJ2-1,ASSGIRDRGNEQF
-,TRBV28,TRBJ1-1,ASSLVSMNTEAF
-,TRBV30,TRBJ2-7,AWSDRRYTKQY
-,TRBV2,TRBJ2-1,ATLELREEQF
-,TRBV5-4,TRBJ1-2,ASSPGVSYGYT
-,TRBV28,TRBJ2-5,ASSLAIDKD
-,TRBV19,TRBJ1-1,ASSLNTEAF
-,TRBV23-1,TRBJ2-5,ASSQSCEQGRPLRQETQY
-,TRBV19,TRBJ2-2,ASTGGGLNTGELF
TRBD1,TRBV7-8,TRBJ1-1,ASSISRGQVTEAF
-,TRBV2,TRBJ2-1,ASTAGGQNNEQF
TRBD1,TRBV11-3,TRBJ2-1,ASSLVGTDDNEQF
-,TRBV4-1,TRBJ2-1,ASSQEFRGVYNEQF
TRBD1,TRBV29-1,TRBJ1-1,SVITGDTEAF
TRBD1,TRBV28,TRBJ1-2,ASSTPTGGTNGYT
TRBD1,TRBV9,TRBJ1-4,ASSAPGQGNEKLF
TRBD1,TRBV14,TRBJ1-2,ASSRDSDTLYGYT
-,TRBV27,TRBJ2-1,ASSLRGSYNEQF
-,TRBV6-5,TRBJ1-3,ASRRRNTIY
-,TRBV7-2,TRBJ2-1,ASSPGSRNNEQF
-,TRBV6-5,TRBJ2-7,ASSYFRTSDEQY
-,TRBV30,TRBJ1-2,AWSVPPGGYT
-,TRBV5-4,TRBJ2-2,ASSTLEFGELF
TRBD2,TRBV7-9,TRBJ2-3,ASVIGGLAGGPTDTQY
-,TRBV21-1,TRBJ2-5,ASSDGTGTQETQY
-,TRBV7-2,TRBJ1-2,ASSSTPLPQATNYGYT
-,TRBV14,TRBJ2-2,ASSPGIYTGELF
TRBD2,TRBV28,TRBJ2-1,ASSWGGEQF
-,TRBV19,TRBJ1-1,ASSIESLNTEAF
-,TRBV4-1,TRBJ2-1,ASSQPDREASGAF
-,TRBV27,TRBJ2-1,ASKEDEGAYNEQF
TRBD2,TRBV4-2,TRBJ2-7,ASSQASSGSYEQY
-,TRBV18,TRBJ1-1,ASSPRAAKMNTEAF
-,TRBV20-1,TRBJ2-7,SARLREQY
TRBD1,TRBV9,TRBJ1-2,ASSADRVHYGYT
TRBD1,TRBV19,TRBJ1-1,ASSIAQGTEAF
TRBD2,TRBV11-2,TRBJ2-7,ASSPGAGGFEQY
TRBD1,TRBV19,TRBJ1-6,ASSNPARQGGRSPLH
-,TRBV21-1,TRBJ2-2,ASSSQGRRGTGELF
TRBD2,TRBV10-3,TRBJ2-7,AISEASGYEQY
TRBD1,TRBV5-6,TRBJ1-5,ASSYLGQGGQPQH
-,TRBV4-3,TRBJ2-3,ASSQVGATDTQY
-,TRBV27,TRBJ1-1,ASSLHILSGAF